Listed below are T cell receptor beta chains from one sample, sequenced in a study of blood T cells in healthy people across ages. TCRdb fed the 5' RACE reads into MiXCR, producing one record per CDR3 protein. Of about 1,000,000 distinct CDR3 sequences in the sample, 45% were seen once. The sequencing sample was made of blood. The receptors shown here come from a woman aged 55-69 years in good health. Both conserved end residues are part of each CDR3. D genes are given only for firm matches. The listing skips clone size in some rows; elsewhere it reads once, few, many or a size class.

length: 14
size: -
V: TRBV29-1
D: TRBD1
J: TRBJ1-1
DNA: TGCAGCGTTGTCCGGACAGGGGGGAACACTGAAGCTTTCTTT
CDR3: CSVVRTGGNTEAFF

length: 14
size: -
V: TRBV11-2
D: -
J: TRBJ2-5
DNA: TGTGCCAGCAGCCGGGACCTAGCGACAGAGACCCAGTACTTC
CDR3: CASSRDLATETQYF

length: 16
size: -
V: TRBV5-1
D: TRBD2
J: TRBJ2-1
DNA: TGCGCCAGCGGCTTGGAGCTAGCGGGATATATCGATGAGCAGTTCTTC
CDR3: CASGLELAGYIDEQFF

length: 16
size: -
V: TRBV4-1
D: -
J: TRBJ2-3
DNA: TGCGCCAGCAGCCCTCGTCCTAGCGCTAGCACAGATACGCAGTATTTT
CDR3: CASSPRPSASTDTQYF

length: 16
size: -
V: TRBV9
D: -
J: TRBJ2-3
DNA: TGTGCCAGCAGCGTAGGAGGTAGCGGTCGCGCAGATACGCAGTATTTT
CDR3: CASSVGGSGRADTQYF

length: 15
size: -
V: TRBV5-1
D: TRBD1
J: TRBJ2-5
DNA: TGCGCCAGCAGCAGGTCGGGACAGAGAACGGAGACCCAGTACTTC
CDR3: CASSRSGQRTETQYF

length: 14
size: many
V: TRBV7-2
D: -
J: TRBJ1-4
DNA: TGTGCCAGCAGCTTGAGAGCAACTAATGAAAAACTGTTTTTT
CDR3: CASSLRATNEKLFF

length: 15
size: -
V: TRBV3-1
D: TRBD1
J: TRBJ2-7
DNA: TGTGCCAGCAGCCAAGCGGGACAGGGTAGCCACGAGCAGTACTTC
CDR3: CASSQAGQGSHEQYF

length: 15
size: few
V: TRBV3-1
D: TRBD1
J: TRBJ1-5
DNA: TGTGCCAGCAGCCAAGATCGTGGCAGGGGGCAGCCCCAGCATTTT
CDR3: CASSQDRGRGQPQHF

length: 12
size: few
V: TRBV3-1
D: -
J: TRBJ2-5
DNA: TGTGCCAGCAGCCAGGCCCCGAATGAGCAGTACTTC
CDR3: CASSQAPNEQYF

length: 13
size: -
V: TRBV21-1
D: -
J: TRBJ2-4
DNA: TGTGCCAGCTTACATCTAGCCAAAAACATTCAGTACTTC
CDR3: CASLHLAKNIQYF

length: 13
size: -
V: TRBV6-1
D: -
J: TRBJ2-3
DNA: TGTGCCAGCAGGGTCCTCGCCGCAGATACGCAGTATTTT
CDR3: CASRVLAADTQYF

length: 17
size: -
V: TRBV6-6
D: TRBD2
J: TRBJ2-5
DNA: TGTGCCAGCACCTTTAGAGAGCGGGAGAATTCAGGGGAGACCCAGTACTTC
CDR3: CASTFRERENSGETQYF

length: 15
size: -
V: TRBV4-3
D: TRBD2
J: TRBJ2-5
DNA: TGCGCCAGCAGCCCCAACGGGGGGAATCCAGAGACCCAGTACTTC
CDR3: CASSPNGGNPETQYF

length: 12
size: -
V: TRBV20-1
D: -
J: TRBJ2-7
DNA: TGCAGTGCTAATAGAGGGGATTACGAGCAGTACTTC
CDR3: CSANRGDYEQYF

length: 13
size: few
V: TRBV24-1
D: TRBD1
J: TRBJ2-1
DNA: TGTGCCACTGGGGACAGCCTCTACAATGAGCAGTTCTTC
CDR3: CATGDSLYNEQFF